Shown below are 11 T cell receptor delta chains from a single sample sequenced in a study of gamma-delta chains in newborns, infants, children. TCRdb re-called clones from the reads via CATT. The data hold thousands of delta-chain clones, with less than 2.5% observed a single time. The source material was blood. All receptors come from a child who was a newborn, infant or young child, either healthy, febrile or measles-vaccinated (not recorded which).

In its sample, this clone was seen a few times. The protein TCRdb gives is from a much larger clone and does not agree with this DNA's translation at residue 10, likely a read error; the protein shown here comes from the DNA. For the CDR3, the DNA is TGTGCCTGTGACACCGTGGGGGATACGGGCTCCTGGGACACCCGACAGATGTTTTTC. Translating gives CACDTVGDTGSWDTRQMFF. This chain joins TRDV2 and TRDJ3; 11 positions match TRDD3. With 0 bases clipped from V and 0 bases from J, the junction kept 3 bases outside the gene matches. This CDR3 contains 19 residues. Per the germline V gene, CDR1 is GEAIGNYY and CDR2 is EKD.

Worth noting for this clone: This sequence may be a read error, since a much larger clone differs from it by one base. This chain links TRDV2 with TRDJ3; D is undetermined. The germline V gene has CDR1 GEAIGNYY and CDR2 EKD. The CDR3 runs to 18 residues. The CDR3 DNA reads TGTGCCCGTGACCCGGGAGGGACCAGCTCCTGGGACACCCGACAGATGTTTTTC. Amino acid sequence: CARDPGGTSSWDTRQMFF.

A word on this clone: A much larger clonotype is one base distant, so this may be a read error. J is TRDJ3 and V is TRDV2; TRDD3 agrees at 7 bases. Germline CDR1 is GEAIGNYY and CDR2 is EKD. The CDR3 contains 17 residues. The CDR3 DNA sequence: TGTGCCTGTGGCACCACTGGGGATACCTGGGACACCCGACAGATGTTTTTC. It specifies CACGTTGDTWDTRQMFF.

This clone counts as medium-sized. The V gene is TRDV2, the J gene TRDJ3; 12 positions agree with TRDD3. The length of the CDR3 is 19 residues. V trimming: 1 base; J trimming: 0 bases; junction bases outside the gene matches: 3. The V gene's germline CDR1 is GEAIGNYY and CDR2 EKD. CDR3 nucleotide sequence: TGTGCCTGTGACACTCTGGGGGATACGCGCTCCTGGGACACCCGACAGATGTTTTTC. Translating it yields CACDTLGDTRSWDTRQMFF.

This clone turned up a few times. A clone one base away is much larger, so this may be a read error. This CDR3 is also generated by other DNA sequences in the sample. Here the CDR3 DNA reads TGTGCCTGTGACACTGTTATGGGGGATACGCGGAGGAATAAACTCATCTTT. Protein product: CACDTVMGDTRRNKLIF. This chain connects TRDV2 to TRDJ1; TRDD3 aligns across 11 bases. J gave up 6 bases and V 1 base, and 12 bases lay outside the gene matches. Looked up from germline, CDR1 is GEAIGNYY and CDR2 is EKD. The CDR3 length is 17 residues.

A word on this clone: Possible read error: a much larger clone is one base away. The genes are TRDV2 and TRDJ3; TRDD3 is a possible D gene (6 bases). This CDR3 spans 17 amino acids. V dropped 3 bases and J dropped 3 bases, with 14 bases sitting between them. Per germline, CDR1 GEAIGNYY and CDR2 EKD. CDR3 bases: TGTGCCTGTGACGCCACCGGATACCACTGGGACACCCGACAGATGTTTTTC. Translation gives CACDATGYHWDTRQMFF.

This clone appeared a few times. The protein given by TCRdb reflects a much larger clone and differs at residue 9 from this DNA's translation, likely from a read error; the protein shown is the DNA's translation. The V and J genes are TRDV2 and TRDJ1, with D tentatively TRDD3 (6 bases). Germline values: CDR1 GEAIGNYY, CDR2 EKD. The CDR3 totals 14 residues. V was clipped by 3 bases and J by 3 bases, with 13 bases between them. The CDR3 reads CACDGIEYADKLIF. The CDR3 coding sequence is TGTGCCTGTGACGGGATAGAGTACGCCGATAAACTCATCTTT.

A word on this clone: A read error may explain this, as a much larger clone is one base away. Other DNA sequences of this sample code for an identical CDR3. The chain has TRDV2 and TRDJ1; 8 nucleotides agree with TRDD3. Germline loops: CDR1 GEAIGNYY, CDR2 EKD. V lost 3 bases, J lost 0 bases, and 8 bases stayed unmatched. The CDR3 has 16 residues. The DNA of the CDR3 is TGTGCCTGTGACCTACTGGGGGCTACGTACACCGATAAACTCATCTTT. Translating gives CACDLLGATYTDKLIF.

This clone is categorized as medium-sized. The same CDR3 also results from other DNA sequences found in this sample. The chain combines TRDV2 with TRDJ1; a possible D gene is TRDD3 (5 bases). Trimming removed 3 bases from V and 3 bases from J, with 13 bases in between. CDR3 length: 14 amino acids. Germline CDR1 GEAIGNYY, CDR2 EKD. The CDR3 sequence is CACDGVLVSDKLIF. The CDR3 nucleotides read TGTGCCTGTGACGGTGTACTGGTCTCCGATAAACTCATCTTT.

This clone was counted a few times. A read error may explain this, as a much larger clone is one base away. Other DNA variants within this sample encode the same CDR3. The V call is TRDV2, the J call TRDJ3, with D perhaps TRDD3 (5 bases). This CDR3 comprises 18 residues. The germline V gene has CDR1 GEAIGNYY and CDR2 EKD. CDR3 residues: CACDTGDPRSWDTRQMFF. In DNA, the CDR3 is TGTGCCTGTGACACCGGGGACCCCCGCTCCTGGGACACCCGACAGATGTTCTTC.

This clone was observed a handful of times. TCRdb's entry gives the protein of a much larger clone, which mismatches this DNA's translation at residue 12, likely from a read error; the protein reported here is translated from the DNA. This rearrangement joins TRDV2 to TRDJ1; 10 bases map to TRDD3. The germline V gene encodes CDR1 GEAIGNYY and CDR2 EKD. The CDR3 runs 15 residues. CDR3: CACDLLGDPTDNLIF. The CDR3 coding sequence is TGTGCCTGTGATCTACTGGGGGATCCCACCGATAACCTCATCTTT.